These 25 T cell receptor beta chains originate from one sample sequenced in a study of cytomegalovirus exposure and HLA in healthy donors. With 60 Vbeta and 13 Jbeta primers, the PCR was carried out. The repertoire was sequenced with immunoSEQ multiplex PCR; TCRdb's copy has only in-frame clones and lacks some. The data contain about 63,000 clones, approximately 76% of them seen just once; the ten biggest clones take up 5.4%. The source material was PBMCs. These receptor sequences come from a man over 45 in good health and CMV-seronegative.

This clone was found a few times. CDR3 in DNA: TGTGCCAGCAGCCTTAGGGGGGGAAAGGTTGGCTACACCTTC. Its translation: CASSLRGGKVGYTF. The chain recombines TRBV9 with TRBJ1-2, with a tentative D call TRBD1 (6 bases). Trimming removed 4 bases from V and 7 bases from J, with 17 bases in between. This CDR3 has 14 amino acids. Germline V gene sequence: CDR1 SGDLS, CDR2 YYNGEE.

The J gene is TRBJ1-2, the V gene TRBV11-2, with D perhaps matching TRBD1 (5 bases). V shed 5 bases and J shed 1 base, with 8 bases lying between them. Germline lookup yields CDR1 SGHAT and CDR2 FQNNGV. The CDR3 loop spans 13 amino acids. In DNA, the CDR3 is TGTGCCAGCAGCCACAGGCTTAACTATGGCTACACCTTC. Translated: CASSHRLNYGYTF.

The V call is TRBV5-1, the J call TRBJ1-1, with 8 positions matching TRBD1. The CDR3 consists of 15 residues. The V and J ends lost 0 bases and 4 bases, in that order; junction bases with no gene match: 5. Germline V gives CDR1 SGHRS, CDR2 YFSETQ. The CDR3 is CASSLGGQGATEAFF. The CDR3 coding sequence is TGCGCCAGCAGCTTGGGAGGGCAGGGGGCCACTGAAGCTTTCTTT.

This clone was observed a few times. This chain connects TRBV7-3 to TRBJ2-2, with D possibly being TRBD1 (6 bases). From germline, CDR1 is SGHTA and CDR2 FQGTGA. The CDR3 is made up of 17 amino acids. Trimming shortened V by 3 bases and J by 2 bases, and 16 bases separated the two germline ends. In nucleotides, the CDR3 is TGTGCCAGCAGCTTGAATGATTGGACAGCCAACACCGGGGAGCTGTTTTTT. Protein product: CASSLNDWTANTGELFF.

The count of this clone is one. This sequence joins TRBV10-1 and TRBJ2-5; possibly TRBD2 for D (6 bases). The germline V gene encodes CDR1 WNHNN and CDR2 SYGVQD (reference sequence). V was shortened by 0 bases and J by 0 bases, with 11 bases between the two germline ends. The CDR3 extends over 16 amino acids. CDR3 DNA: TGCGCCAGCAGTGAGTCGAGCGGAGGGTACCAAGAGACCCAGTACTTC. It codes for CASSESSGGYQETQYF.

The chain employs TRBV4-2 and TRBJ2-5; 9 bases fit TRBD2. The CDR3 is 16 amino acids. The V segment lost 1 base and the J segment 2 bases; nucleotides outside the gene matches: 5. Per the germline V gene, CDR1 is LGHNA and CDR2 is YNFKEQ. CDR3: CASSQGPSGAQETQYF. CDR3 sequence (DNA): TGTGCCAGCAGCCAAGGCCCTAGCGGGGCGCAAGAGACCCAGTACTTC.

The chain carries TRBV14 and TRBJ1-4; D perhaps matches TRBD1 (5 bases). CDR1 is SGHDN, CDR2 FVKESK, per germline. Trimming stripped 1 base from V and 4 bases from J, with 10 bases between. The CDR3 is made up of 15 amino acids. The CDR3 here is CASSQVGGVNEKLFF. CDR3 in DNA: TGTGCCAGCAGCCAAGTGGGAGGGGTTAATGAAAAACTGTTTTTT.

This chain joins TRBV5-4 and TRBJ2-3; 10 bases fit TRBD2. The CDR3 covers 18 residues. V was clipped by 0 bases and J by 0 bases; unmatched bases: 7. Germline-derived CDR1 and CDR2 are SGHNT and YYREEE (reference sequence). The CDR3 is CASSLVAGGKMSTDTQYF. The CDR3 DNA follows: TGTGCCAGCAGCTTGGTAGCGGGGGGTAAAATGAGCACAGATACGCAGTATTTT.

The genes are TRBV7-2 and TRBJ1-2, with a tentative D call TRBD1 (6 bases). Trimming took 1 base from V and 4 from J, leaving 10 bases between them. This CDR3 is built from 14 residues. CDR1 and CDR2 from the germline V gene are SGHTA and FQGNSA. The chain's CDR3 is CASSLGQVSYGYTF. CDR3 DNA: TGTGCCAGCAGCTTAGGACAGGTTTCCTATGGCTACACCTTC.

In regard to this clone: Other DNA variants within this sample encode the same CDR3. V and J are TRBV7-8 and TRBJ2-5; 7 nucleotides match TRBD2. CDR3 length equals 14 residues. Germline V gene sequence: CDR1 SGHVS, CDR2 FQNEAQ. V was pared by 3 bases and J by 1 base, with 2 bases of the junction left unmatched. DNA for the CDR3: TGTGCCAGCAGCTTGGGGGGGGGCCAAGAGACCCAGTACTTC. It translates to CASSLGGGQETQYF.

The chain uses TRBV6-5 and TRBJ1-1; D is perhaps TRBD1 (6 bases). The V end was cut by 6 bases, the J end by 8 bases, with 19 bases between. The CDR3 has 14 residues. Germline V gene data show CDR1 as MNHEY and CDR2 as SVGAGI. This CDR3 is CASSLRGPPLEAFF. The CDR3 bases are TGTGCCAGCAGCCTCAGGGGCCCGCCGTTAGAAGCTTTCTTT.

Turning to this clone: Within the sample, other DNA sequences also encode this same CDR3. V is TRBV6-4 and J is TRBJ2-3, with 10 bases identical to TRBD2. This CDR3 spans 15 amino acids. Losses at the gene ends were 2 bases for V and 2 bases for J; bases not matched to a gene: 1. CDR1 and CDR2 (germline): MRHNA, SNTAGT. CDR3: CASSDSGGATDTQYF. The CDR3 DNA follows: TGTGCCAGCAGTGACAGCGGGGGGGCCACAGATACGCAGTATTTT.

The J gene is TRBJ2-5, the V gene TRBV5-4, with D possibly TRBD1 on 6 matching bases. Between the trimmed V and J ends, which lost 0 bases and 5 bases, there was a span of 14 bases. CDR1 is SGHNT and CDR2 is YYREEE in the germline V gene (reference sequence). This CDR3 region has 15 residues. DNA of the CDR3: TGTGCCAGCAGCTTGGGGGACAATAGGCTGGAGACCCAGTACTTC. Translating gives CASSLGDNRLETQYF.

The chain carries TRBV6-8 and TRBJ2-7; 10 nucleotides align to TRBD1. The J segment lost 1 base and the V segment lost 0 bases, leaving 6 bases of the junction unmatched. Looked up from germline, CDR1 is MNHGY and CDR2 is SAAAGT. The CDR3 length is 17 residues. The CDR3 protein is CASSYSIRDRGSYEQYF. For the CDR3, the DNA is TGTGCCAGCAGTTACTCGATCCGGGACAGGGGTTCCTACGAGCAGTACTTC.

The table lists this clone with a few counts. The chain links TRBV7-6 to TRBJ2-1, with TRBD1 matching over 12 bases. The trim removed 4 bases at V and 8 bases at J, leaving 15 bases unmatched. CDR3 length: 18 residues. The germline CDR1 and CDR2 sequences are SGHVS and FNYEAQ. DNA of the CDR3: TGTGCCAGCAGCTCCCGGGACAGGGGGCCGGATCAATCCCATGAGCAGTTCTTC. Residues: CASSSRDRGPDQSHEQFF.

The gene calls are TRBV7-9 and TRBJ1-2, with D possibly matching TRBD1 (6 bases). V dropped 2 bases and J dropped 4 bases, with 14 bases sitting between them. This CDR3 contains 15 residues. Germline V gives CDR1 SEHNR, CDR2 FQNEAQ (reference sequence). The CDR3 coding sequence is TGTGCCAGCAGCTTATCGGACAGCCCTTTCTATGGCTACACCTTC. This gives the protein CASSLSDSPFYGYTF. The whole variable domain, remainder taken from reference TRBV7-9 and TRBJ1-2, is DTGVSQNPRHKITKRGQNVTFRCDPISEHNRLYWYRQTLGQGPEFLTYFQNEAQLEKSRLLSDRFSAERPKGSFSTLEIQRTEQGDSAMYLCASSLSDSPFYGYTFGSGTRLTVV.

The chain has TRBV5-1 and TRBJ2-4; 7 bases match TRBD1. The ends lost 1 base at V and 9 bases at J; junction bases unmatched: 10. The CDR3 has 15 residues. The germline V gene encodes CDR1 SGHRS and CDR2 YFSETQ. CDR3 DNA sequence: TGCGCCAGCAGCTTGCCGGAAATACAGGGGAGCATTCAGTACTTC. This sequence encodes CASSLPEIQGSIQYF.

The chain employs TRBV6-4 and TRBJ2-3; D possibly corresponds to TRBD2 (5 bases). V dropped 3 bases and J dropped 8 bases, with 12 bases sitting between them. The CDR3 is 13 residues long. Per germline, CDR1 MRHNA and CDR2 SNTAGT. CDR3 DNA sequence: TGTGCCAGCAGTGAAGGAGGATGGGGTACGCAGTATTTT. It codes for CASSEGGWGTQYF.

V gene TRBV29-1 combines with J gene TRBJ2-5, with a possible D match to TRBD2 (6 bases). Germline assignment: CDR1 SQVTM and CDR2 ANQGSEA. V was pared by 7 bases and J by 5 bases, with 14 bases between. This CDR3 region has 12 residues. The CDR3 protein is CSAEGYGETQYF. CDR3 coding DNA: TGCAGCGCGGAGGGTTATGGCGAGACCCAGTACTTC.

V and J are TRBV10-2 and TRBJ2-3; 7 nucleotides match TRBD2. The CDR3 is 16 amino acids. The ends lost 0 bases at V and 1 base at J; junction bases unmatched: 4. Germline V CDR1 and CDR2: WSHSY, SAAADI. The CDR3 loop reads CASSESSGARTDTQYF. CDR3 in DNA: TGCGCCAGCAGTGAGTCGAGCGGGGCCCGCACAGATACGCAGTATTTT.

CDR3 in DNA: TGTGCCAGCAGCCAGCCTGGGCAGGGTGTAAGAGAGACCCAGTACTTC. Translation gives CASSQPGQGVRETQYF. This chain joins TRBV4-2 and TRBJ2-5; D is possibly TRBD1 (5 bases). CDR3 length: 16 residues. Germline V gives CDR1 LGHNA, CDR2 YNFKEQ. V was clipped by 3 bases and J by 4 bases, with 18 bases between them.

The chain joins TRBV30 to TRBJ1-5; perhaps TRBD1 as D (6 bases). The CDR3 has 14 amino acids. V lost 1 base to trimming and J lost 5 bases, with 12 bases between them. From germline, CDR1 is GTSNPN and CDR2 SVGIG (reference sequence). This chain's CDR3 is CAWSAGQTDQPQHF. As DNA, the CDR3 is TGTGCCTGGAGTGCGGGACAAACAGATCAGCCCCAGCATTTT.

The V and J genes are TRBV7-2 and TRBJ1-1; D is ambiguous. This CDR3 spans 15 amino acids. The germline V gene has CDR1 SGHTA and CDR2 FQGNSA. Trimming took off 1 base at V and 0 bases at J, with 9 bases between the two ends. CDR3 nucleotide sequence: TGTGCCAGCAGCTTAGATAGCGCCATGAACACTGAAGCTTTCTTT. It translates to CASSLDSAMNTEAFF.

As DNA, the CDR3 is TGTGCCAGTAGTACGTACAGTGCTGGAAACACCATATATTTT. Amino acid sequence: CASSTYSAGNTIYF. The rearrangement uses TRBV19 and TRBJ1-3; D gene ambiguous. This CDR3 is 14 amino acids long. V lost 4 bases and J 2 bases, leaving 9 bases between the germline ends. Germline lookup yields CDR1 LNHDA and CDR2 SQIVND (reference sequence).

This clone was counted a few times. This chain connects TRBV6-5 to TRBJ2-1; 12 bases match TRBD2. The CDR3 totals 16 residues. V trimming: 2 bases; J trimming: 5 bases; junction bases outside the gene matches: 4. Germline CDR1 is MNHEY and CDR2 is SVGAGI. CDR3 region: CASSYARLAGDNEQFF. CDR3 DNA sequence: TGTGCCAGCAGTTACGCCCGACTAGCGGGGGACAATGAGCAGTTCTTC.